Detailed here is one T cell receptor (beta chain). The data belong to a study of shared clonotypes between healthy human individuals. Across the whole study: The donor group consisted of a couple of women and three men, aged 18 to 49. Each donor's CD4 naive and CD4 memory cells filled three plates apiece, CD8 naive two, and CD8 memory one.

The assay was immunoSEQ multiplex PCR, and TCRdb's table has in-frame clones only and misses some. The repertoire includes approximately 2.5 million clones, 93% of them detected once, and about 0.39% sits in the top ten. The V gene end was trimmed by 8 bases and the J gene end by 3 bases; junction bases not matched to a gene: 9. There are 15 residues in the CDR3. Germline V CDR1 and CDR2: ENHRY, SYGVKD. The sequencing input was naive CD4+ T cells from PBMCs. Specified subset: CD45RA+ positively selected. This chain connects TRBV10-3 to TRBJ2-3; TRBD2 aligns across 9 bases. The TCR comes from a man between 18 and 29 years old in good health. Some clones in this sample may be carry-over from other donors' samples. The CDR3 DNA sequence: TGTGCCATCCGAGCGGGAGGTGGGGAGACAGATACGCAGTATTTT. Translated, it gives CAIRAGGGETDTQYF.